This T cell receptor (beta chain) was identified during a study of synovial regulatory T cells in juvenile arthritis. Across the study: Treatments: a few naive, roughly 6 methotrexate, one methotrexate plus infliximab, one unknown. Study-level findings and limits: Compared with other blood Treg cells, inflammation-associated Treg cells had reduced TCR diversity.

This clone is identified as medium-sized (0.01 to 0.1%) from frequency. Antigen: not known. Assay: immunoSEQ multiplex PCR; the TCRdb copy retains only in-frame clones and omits some. Recorded for this sample: fewer than 1,500 clones. Donors were 11 juvenile idiopathic arthritis patients with active disease. Median disease duration was 7 years, range 0.2-19.1. This CDR3 is 14 amino acids long. The protein alone is recorded here. CDR1 is GTSNPN and CDR2 is SVGIG in the germline V gene (reference sequence). This sequence was found in a donor aged 2-30 years with juvenile idiopathic arthritis. Sequencing used Treg cells from blood. Subset indicated: HLA-DR+ inflammation-associated blood Treg cells. V and J are TRBV30 and TRBJ1-2; absent DNA, TCRdb's TRBD1 call cannot be checked. CDR3 sequence reads: CAWRWTGPNYGYTF.